These 27 T cell receptor beta chains came from one sample sequenced in a study of early T cells in non-severe SARS-CoV-2 infection. TCRdb re-called the 5' RACE reads through MiXCR, storing one row per CDR3 protein. The sample gives some 64,000 distinct CDR3 sequences, 8.8% of which show up once; around an eighth is in the top ten. Sequences were derived from whole blood, sampled at baseline. Receptors originate from an adult who was a healthcare worker with PCR-confirmed SARS-CoV-2 infection or an uninfected control (not recorded which).

There are a few counts of this clonotype. The chain is built from TRBV6-6 and TRBJ2-1, with D possibly called TRBD1 or TRBD2 (5 bases each). The germline gives CDR1 MNHNY, CDR2 SVGAGI (reference sequence). The V end lost 2 bases, the J end lost 6 bases, and 11 bases lay between the germline ends. CDR3 length: 14 residues. This chain's CDR3 is CASSYGDGLNEQFF. For the CDR3, the DNA is TGTGCCAGCAGTTACGGGGACGGACTCAATGAGCAGTTCTTC.

V is TRBV30 and J is TRBJ2-2, with TRBD1 matching 8 bases. The germline V gene encodes CDR1 GTSNPN and CDR2 SVGIG (reference sequence). V was pared by 1 base and J by 4 bases, with 5 bases of the junction left unmatched. The CDR3 extends over 15 amino acids. The CDR3 nucleotides are TGTGCCTGGAGTGCCAGGACAGGGCCCACCGGGGAGCTGTTTTTT. Protein sequence: CAWSARTGPTGELFF.

The gene calls are TRBV5-1 and TRBJ2-7; 8 bases align to TRBD2. This CDR3 spans 14 amino acids. CDR1 is SGHRS, CDR2 YFSETQ, per germline. With V trimmed by 4 bases and J by 0 bases, 3 bases remained unmatched. The CDR3, as DNA: TGCGCCAGCAGCAAAGGACTAGCCTCCTACGAGCAGTACTTC. Its protein product is CASSKGLASYEQYF.

This clonotype turned up a few times. The V gene is TRBV19, the J gene TRBJ1-5, with D possibly TRBD1 on 5 matching bases. V was cut by 2 bases and J by 1 base, with 18 bases left in between. Germline loops: CDR1 LNHDA, CDR2 SQIVND (reference sequence). The CDR3 contains 18 residues. DNA of the CDR3: TGTGCCAGTAGTATATTGAGATTGCTGGGGGAGAGCAATCAGCCCCAGCATTTT. It encodes CASSILRLLGESNQPQHF.

This clonotype was observed at least ten times. The V gene is TRBV6-6, the J gene TRBJ1-4; D gene unclear. V lost 3 bases and J 8 bases, leaving 13 bases between the germline ends. The germline CDR1 and CDR2 sequences are MNHNY and SVGAGI (reference sequence). The CDR3 loop spans 14 amino acids. The CDR3 region is CASSYHGPDEKLFF. The DNA for the CDR3 is TGTGCCAGCAGTTATCACGGGCCAGACGAAAAACTGTTTTTT.

This clonotype was detected many times. V and J are TRBV6-5 and TRBJ2-7, with D tentatively TRBD2 (6 bases). The V gene's germline CDR1 is MNHEY and CDR2 SVGAGI. The CDR3 covers 14 residues. Trimming removed 5 bases from V and 3 bases from J, with 14 bases in between. The CDR3 region is CASSTRGRGYEQYF. The DNA for the CDR3 is TGTGCCAGCAGTACGCGGGGTAGGGGCTACGAGCAGTACTTC.

This chain joins TRBV4-2 and TRBJ2-7; tentative D call: TRBD2 (6 bases). This CDR3 has 17 amino acids. Germline CDR1 reads LGHNA; CDR2 reads YNFKEQ. Trimming cost V 1 base and J 1 base, with 17 bases left between them. In DNA form, the CDR3 reads TGTGCCAGCAGCCAAGTCCCTCGGGGTAGCGGATCCTACGAGCAGTACTTC. Its translation is CASSQVPRGSGSYEQYF.

This clonotype has at least ten counts. The CDR3 protein is CAIGPLARSSYNEQFF. As DNA, the CDR3 is TGTGCCATTGGCCCATTAGCACGGAGCTCCTACAATGAGCAGTTCTTC. The rearrangement links TRBV27 to TRBJ2-1; D is ambiguous. The germline V gene has CDR1 MNHEY and CDR2 SMNVEV (reference sequence). Trimming pared 10 bases from V and 0 bases from J, leaving 19 bases between. CDR3 length: 16 amino acids.

The chain recombines TRBV6-4 with TRBJ2-2; D gene unclear. CDR1 is MRHNA and CDR2 is SNTAGT in the germline V gene. Between the trimmed V and J ends, which lost 3 bases and 4 bases, there was a span of 3 bases. This CDR3 has 12 amino acids. CDR3 amino acids: CASSDGTGELFF. The CDR3 bases are TGTGCCAGCAGTGATGGCACCGGGGAGCTGTTTTTT.

This clonotype turned up a few times. The rearrangement joins TRBV7-9 to TRBJ2-3; 8 bases fit TRBD2. The ends lost 5 bases at V and 2 bases at J; junction bases unmatched: 9. CDR1 is SEHNR and CDR2 is FQNEAQ in the germline V gene (reference sequence). CDR3 size: 16 residues. This CDR3 is CASSTTSGGTTDTQYF. In DNA form, the CDR3 reads TGTGCCAGCAGCACCACTAGCGGAGGAACCACAGATACGCAGTATTTT.

The chain joins TRBV5-5 to TRBJ2-3; 8 nucleotides align to TRBD2. The CDR3 extends over 17 amino acids. V was pared by 0 bases and J by 2 bases, with 8 bases of the junction left unmatched. From germline, CDR1 is SGHKS and CDR2 YYEKEE (reference sequence). The CDR3 nucleotides read TGTGCCAGCAGCTTGGTTGGGGCTAGCGGGTTCACAGATACGCAGTATTTT. Translating gives CASSLVGASGFTDTQYF.

J is TRBJ2-5 and V is TRBV7-2; 8 bases align to TRBD2. Trimming cost V 1 base and J 7 bases; bases outside gene matches: 11. CDR1 is SGHTA and CDR2 is FQGNSA in the germline V gene. The CDR3 runs 16 residues. The CDR3 spells CASSLVVTSDLGTQYF. Here the CDR3 DNA reads TGTGCCAGCAGCTTAGTTGTGACTAGCGATTTGGGGACCCAGTACTTC.

The chain uses TRBV12-3 or TRBV12-4 and TRBJ2-7; D may be TRBD1 or TRBD2 (5 bases each). V was cut by 4 bases and J by 5 bases, with 12 bases left in between. This CDR3 contains 13 residues. CDR3 sequence reads: CASSSRDANEQYF. The DNA of the CDR3 is TGTGCCAGCAGTTCCAGGGACGCCAACGAGCAGTACTTC.

This clonotype was seen many times. The V call is TRBV20-1, the J call TRBJ2-3; TRBD2 matches 7 bases. Germline loops: CDR1 DFQATT, CDR2 SNEGSKA (reference sequence). This CDR3 comprises 14 residues. V shed 5 bases, J shed 1 base, and the junction held 6 bases outside the gene matches. Written as DNA, the CDR3 is TGCAGTGCTGCCGGGGGGAGTGGCACAGATACGCAGTATTTT. Its protein product is CSAAGGSGTDTQYF.

This clonotype was seen at least ten times. The gene calls are TRBV7-6 and TRBJ2-7; tentative D call: TRBD1 (7 bases). CDR1 is SGHVS and CDR2 is FNYEAQ in the germline V gene. This CDR3 has 17 residues. V lost 0 bases, J lost 7 bases, and 22 bases lay in between. In DNA form, the CDR3 reads TGTGCCAGCAGCTTAGCGGGCGGAACAGGGGATGCGGGAGAGCAGTACTTC. It yields the protein CASSLAGGTGDAGEQYF.

The CDR3 here is CASREDFNEKLFF. Written as DNA, the CDR3 is TGTGCCAGCAGAGAGGATTTTAATGAAAAACTGTTTTTT. This chain joins TRBV12-3 or TRBV12-4 and TRBJ1-4, with D unclear. V was trimmed by 6 bases and J by 4 bases, leaving 9 bases between them. The CDR3 is 13 residues long.

This clonotype was counted only a few times. The rearrangement links TRBV6-2 or TRBV6-3 to TRBJ2-3, with D tentatively TRBD2 (6 bases). Germline V gene sequence: CDR1 MNHEY, CDR2 SVGEGT. The germline V and J ends were trimmed by 5 bases and 0 bases, with 9 bases remaining between them. The CDR3 length is 14 residues. The CDR3 DNA follows: TGTGCCAGCAGTCTAGCGTTTAGCACAGATACGCAGTATTTT. It encodes CASSLAFSTDTQYF.

Turning to this clonotype: One base away lies a much larger clone, so this may be a sequencing read error. CDR3 nucleotides: TGTGCCAGCAGCCTGGGACAGGGTTTCTACAATTCATCCCTCCACTTT. This gives the protein CASSLGQGFYNSSLHF. The J gene is TRBJ1-6, the V gene TRBV12-3 or TRBV12-4; TRBD1 matches at 9 bases. The CDR3 totals 16 residues.

This clonotype was recorded at least ten times. This chain connects TRBV29-1 to TRBJ2-7, with TRBD1 matching over 9 bases. The CDR3 covers 13 residues. The germline V gene encodes CDR1 SQVTM and CDR2 ANQGSEA. With 5 bases clipped from V and 5 bases from J, the junction kept 7 bases outside the gene matches. In nucleotides, the CDR3 is TGCAGCGTTCGGGGACAGGGACTGAACGAGCAGTACTTC. Amino acids: CSVRGQGLNEQYF.

The chain recombines TRBV12-3 or TRBV12-4 with TRBJ2-3; 11 bases are a match to TRBD2. Unmatched junction bases numbered 0, after V lost 1 base and J lost 3 bases. The CDR3 totals 15 residues. The CDR3 DNA is TGTGCCAGCAGTTTAGGACTAGCGGGAACAGATACGCAGTATTTT. This encodes CASSLGLAGTDTQYF.

This clonotype has more than one count but fewer than ten. The chain couples TRBV14 to TRBJ2-1; no firm D call. V lost 4 bases and J 7 bases, leaving 20 bases between the germline ends. The CDR3 has 16 residues. Germline-derived CDR1 and CDR2 are SGHDN and FVKESK. In DNA form, the CDR3 reads TGTGCCAGCAGCCCTCAATTCGGGCCGAACGGAAATGAGCAGTTCTTC. As protein: CASSPQFGPNGNEQFF.

This clonotype was detected only a few times. The chain uses TRBV11-2 and TRBJ2-7; TRBD1 matches at 8 bases. This CDR3 region has 15 residues. The V gene's germline CDR1 is SGHAT and CDR2 FQNNGV. With 6 bases clipped from V and 2 bases from J, the junction kept 9 bases outside the gene matches. CDR3 amino acids: CASSPEGQETYEQYF. The CDR3 region has the DNA TGTGCCAGCAGTCCTGAGGGACAGGAAACCTACGAGCAGTACTTC.

The rearrangement links TRBV3-1 to TRBJ2-1, with 9 bases lining up with TRBD2. The CDR3 has 16 amino acids. With 2 bases clipped from V and 7 bases from J, the junction kept 9 bases outside the gene matches. The germline gives CDR1 LGHDT, CDR2 YNNKEL (reference sequence). The CDR3 DNA sequence: TGTGCCAGCAGCCAATGGGGGGCTAGCGGGAAGAATGAGCAGTTCTTC. As protein: CASSQWGASGKNEQFF.

This clonotype showed up many times. This chain connects TRBV6-5 to TRBJ1-6; no definite D call. Between the trimmed V and J ends, which lost 2 bases and 9 bases, there was a span of 11 bases. Germline V gene lookup returns CDR1 MNHEY and CDR2 SVGAGI. This CDR3 has 14 residues. The CDR3 DNA reads TGTGCCAGCAGTTACGAGGGAGAAGTTTCACCCCTCCACTTT. This gives the protein CASSYEGEVSPLHF.

This clonotype appeared many times. The rearrangement uses TRBV19 and TRBJ2-7; D is unclear. V gave up 3 bases and J gave up 3 bases, with 6 bases separating them. The CDR3 totals 12 residues. Germline CDR1 and CDR2: LNHDA and SQIVND (reference sequence). CDR3 sequence: CASSIGGYEQYF. The CDR3 nucleotides read TGTGCCAGTAGTATTGGCGGCTACGAGCAGTACTTC.

The rearrangement links TRBV7-2 to TRBJ2-3, with D unclear. Germline loops: CDR1 SGHTA, CDR2 FQGNSA. CDR3 length: 12 residues. Trimming took off 5 bases at V and 7 bases at J, with 10 bases between the two ends. CDR3 sequence: CASSPDFHTQYF. Here the CDR3 DNA reads TGTGCCAGCAGCCCCGACTTTCATACGCAGTATTTT. The full variable domain, rest sourced from reference TRBV7-2 and TRBJ2-3, is GAGVSQSPSNKVTEKGKDVELRCDPISGHTALYWYRQSLGQGLEFLIYFQGNSAPDKSGLPSDRFSAERTGGSVSTLTIQRTQQEDSAVYLCASSPDFHTQYFGPGTRLTVL.

This clonotype was seen ten or more times. The chain carries TRBV12-3 or TRBV12-4 and TRBJ1-2; D is possibly TRBD1 (5 bases). The CDR3 is 12 amino acids. Trimming removed 2 bases from V and 4 bases from J, with 5 bases in between. CDR3 in amino acids: CASSLQGYGYTF. In DNA form, the CDR3 reads TGTGCCAGCAGTTTACAGGGCTATGGCTACACCTTC.